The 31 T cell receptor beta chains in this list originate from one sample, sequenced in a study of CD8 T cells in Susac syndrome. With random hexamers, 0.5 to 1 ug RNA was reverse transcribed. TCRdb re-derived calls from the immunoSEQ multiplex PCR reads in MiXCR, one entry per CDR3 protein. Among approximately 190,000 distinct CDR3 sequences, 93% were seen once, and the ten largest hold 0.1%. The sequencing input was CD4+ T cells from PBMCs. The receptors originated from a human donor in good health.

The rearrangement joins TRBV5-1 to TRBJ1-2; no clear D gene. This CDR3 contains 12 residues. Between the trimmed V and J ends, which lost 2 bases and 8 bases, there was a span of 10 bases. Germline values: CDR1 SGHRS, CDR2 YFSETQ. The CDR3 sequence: CASSLTAGGYTF. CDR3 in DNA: TGCGCCAGCAGCTTAACGGCGGGCGGCTACACCTTC. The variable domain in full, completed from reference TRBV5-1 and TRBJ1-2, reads KAGVTQTPRYLIKTRGQQVTLSCSPISGHRSVSWYQQTPGQGLQFLFEYFSETQRNKGNFPGRFSGRQFSNSRSEMNVSTLELGDSALYLCASSLTAGGYTFGSGTRLTVV.

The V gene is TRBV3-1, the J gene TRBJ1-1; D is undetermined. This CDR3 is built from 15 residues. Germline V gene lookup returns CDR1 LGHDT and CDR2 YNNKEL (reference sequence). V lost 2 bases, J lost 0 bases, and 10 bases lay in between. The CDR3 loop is CASSQYNSLNTEAFF. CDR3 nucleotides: TGTGCCAGCAGCCAATACAACAGTTTGAACACTGAAGCTTTCTTT.

CDR3 in amino acids: CASSLGQHNNSPLHF. The CDR3 DNA reads TGTGCCAGCAGCTTGGGCCAGCACAATAATTCACCCCTCCACTTT. J is TRBJ1-6 and V is TRBV5-4; no firm D call. V lost 0 bases to trimming and J lost 5 bases, with 9 bases between them. This CDR3 has 15 residues. CDR1 and CDR2 (germline): SGHNT, YYREEE (reference sequence). The variable domain in full, completed from reference TRBV5-4 and TRBJ1-6, reads ETGVTQSPTHLIKTRGQQVTLRCSSQSGHNTVSWYQQALGQGPQFIFQYYREEENGRGNFPPRFSGLQFPNYSSELNVNALELDDSALYLCASSLGQHNNSPLHFGNGTRLTVT.

DNA of the CDR3: TGCAGCGTTGAAGAGAGGAGCAGACTTAACTATGGCTACACCTTC. Amino acids: CSVEERSRLNYGYTF. This chain links TRBV29-1 with TRBJ1-2; no definite D call. The CDR3 is 15 residues long. V shed 0 bases and J shed 1 base, with 12 bases lying between them. Germline V gene data show CDR1 as SQVTM and CDR2 as ANQGSEA.

CDR3: CASSEEPGAGANVLTF. In DNA form, the CDR3 reads TGTGCCAGCAGTGAAGAGCCGGGGGCTGGGGCCAACGTCCTGACTTTC. The gene calls are TRBV25-1 and TRBJ2-6; D possibly corresponds to TRBD2 (6 bases). Trimming took off 2 bases at V and 2 bases at J, with 10 bases between the two ends. The CDR3 has 16 residues. Germline CDR1 reads MGHDK; CDR2 reads SYGVNS.

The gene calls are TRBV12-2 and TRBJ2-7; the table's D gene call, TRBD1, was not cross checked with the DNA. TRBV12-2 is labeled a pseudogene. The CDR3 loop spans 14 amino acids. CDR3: CASRTETGTEEQYV. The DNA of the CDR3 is TGTGCAAGTCGCACCGAAACTGGGACGGAAGAGCAGTACGTC.

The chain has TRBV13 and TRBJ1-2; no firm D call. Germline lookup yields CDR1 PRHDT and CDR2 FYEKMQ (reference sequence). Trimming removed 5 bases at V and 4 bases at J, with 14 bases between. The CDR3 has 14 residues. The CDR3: CASSATRAGYGYTF. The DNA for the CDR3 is TGTGCCAGCAGCGCGACCCGGGCAGGCTATGGCTACACCTTC.

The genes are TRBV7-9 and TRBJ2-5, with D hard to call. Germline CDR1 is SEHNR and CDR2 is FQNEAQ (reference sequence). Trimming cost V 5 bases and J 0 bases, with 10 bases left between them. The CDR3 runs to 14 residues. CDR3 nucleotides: TGTGCCAGCAGCCTACAGAGATACCAAGAGACCCAGTACTTC. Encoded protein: CASSLQRYQETQYF.

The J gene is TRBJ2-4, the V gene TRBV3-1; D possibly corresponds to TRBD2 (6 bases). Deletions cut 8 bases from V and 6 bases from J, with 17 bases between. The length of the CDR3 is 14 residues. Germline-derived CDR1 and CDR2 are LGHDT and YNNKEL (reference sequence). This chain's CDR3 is CASSPQGGRNIQYF. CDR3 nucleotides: TGTGCCAGCTCCCCGCAGGGAGGAAGAAACATTCAGTACTTC.

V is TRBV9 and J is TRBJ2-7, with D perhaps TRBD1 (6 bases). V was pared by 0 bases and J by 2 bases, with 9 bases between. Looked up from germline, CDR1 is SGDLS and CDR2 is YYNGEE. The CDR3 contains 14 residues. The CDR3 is CASSVEGVPYEQYF. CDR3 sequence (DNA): TGTGCCAGCAGCGTAGAGGGGGTTCCCTACGAGCAGTACTTC.

The CDR3 sequence: CASAALAGGHEQFF. The CDR3, as DNA: TGTGCCAGCGCAGCTCTAGCGGGGGGGCATGAGCAGTTCTTC. The J gene is TRBJ2-1, the V gene TRBV6-6, with TRBD2 identical over 12 bases. The CDR3 runs 14 residues. V shed 8 bases, J shed 8 bases, and the junction held 7 bases outside the gene matches. Per germline, CDR1 MNHNY and CDR2 SVGAGI (reference sequence).

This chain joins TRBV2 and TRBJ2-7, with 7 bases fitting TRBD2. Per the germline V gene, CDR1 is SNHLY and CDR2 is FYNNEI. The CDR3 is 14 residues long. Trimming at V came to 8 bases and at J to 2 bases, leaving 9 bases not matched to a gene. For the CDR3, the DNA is TGTGCCAGCTTAAGGCTAGCGGAAACCTACGAGCAGTACGTC. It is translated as CASLRLAETYEQYV.

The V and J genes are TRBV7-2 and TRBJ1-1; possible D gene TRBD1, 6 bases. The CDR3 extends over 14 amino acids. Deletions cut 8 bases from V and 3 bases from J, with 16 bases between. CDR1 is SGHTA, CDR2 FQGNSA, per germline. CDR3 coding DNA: TGTGCCAGCCGGGGGGCCTTTGGGGACACTGAAGCTTTCTTT. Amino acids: CASRGAFGDTEAFF.

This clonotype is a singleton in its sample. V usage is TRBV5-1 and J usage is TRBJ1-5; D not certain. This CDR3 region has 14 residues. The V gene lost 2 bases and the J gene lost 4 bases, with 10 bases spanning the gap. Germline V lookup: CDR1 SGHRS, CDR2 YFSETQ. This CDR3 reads CASSFGGLNQPQHF. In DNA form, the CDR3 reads TGCGCCAGCAGCTTCGGAGGCTTGAATCAGCCCCAGCATTTT.

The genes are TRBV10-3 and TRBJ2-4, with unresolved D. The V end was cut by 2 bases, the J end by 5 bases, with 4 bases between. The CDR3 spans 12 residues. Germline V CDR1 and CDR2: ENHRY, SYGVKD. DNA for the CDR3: TGTGCCATCAGTGAGGCCGAAAACATTCAGTACTTC. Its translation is CAISEAENIQYF.

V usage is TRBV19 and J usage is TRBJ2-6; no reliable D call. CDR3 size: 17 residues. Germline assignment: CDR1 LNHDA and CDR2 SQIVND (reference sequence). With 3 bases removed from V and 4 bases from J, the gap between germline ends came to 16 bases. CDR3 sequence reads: CASSIRPSGLGANVLTF. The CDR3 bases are TGTGCCAGTAGTATCAGGCCTTCGGGTCTCGGGGCCAACGTCCTGACTTTC.

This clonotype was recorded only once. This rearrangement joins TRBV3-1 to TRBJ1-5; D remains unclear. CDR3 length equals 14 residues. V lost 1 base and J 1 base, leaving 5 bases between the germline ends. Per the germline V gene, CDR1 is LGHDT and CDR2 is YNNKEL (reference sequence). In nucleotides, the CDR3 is TGTGCCAGCAGCCAAGCACAGAGCAATCAGCCCCAGCATTTT. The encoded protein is CASSQAQSNQPQHF.

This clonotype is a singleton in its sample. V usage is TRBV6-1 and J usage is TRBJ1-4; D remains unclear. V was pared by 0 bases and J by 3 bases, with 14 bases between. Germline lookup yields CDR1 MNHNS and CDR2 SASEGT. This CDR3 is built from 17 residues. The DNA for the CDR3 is TGTGCCAGCAGTGAAGCGATTCGGGGAGGCTCTAATGAAAAACTGTTTTTT. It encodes CASSEAIRGGSNEKLFF.

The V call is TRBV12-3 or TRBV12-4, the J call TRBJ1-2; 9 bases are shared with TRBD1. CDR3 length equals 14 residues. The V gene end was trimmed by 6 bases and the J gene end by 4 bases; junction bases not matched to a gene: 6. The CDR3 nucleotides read TGTGCCAGCAGCTCCGGGACAGGGATCTATGGCTACACCTTC. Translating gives CASSSGTGIYGYTF.

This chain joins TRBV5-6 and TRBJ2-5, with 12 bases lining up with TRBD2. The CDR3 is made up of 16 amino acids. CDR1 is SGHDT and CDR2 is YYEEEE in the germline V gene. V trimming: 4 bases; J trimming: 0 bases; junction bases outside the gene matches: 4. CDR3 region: CASSATSGGNQETQYF. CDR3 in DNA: TGTGCCAGCAGCGCCACTAGCGGGGGGAACCAAGAGACCCAGTACTTC.

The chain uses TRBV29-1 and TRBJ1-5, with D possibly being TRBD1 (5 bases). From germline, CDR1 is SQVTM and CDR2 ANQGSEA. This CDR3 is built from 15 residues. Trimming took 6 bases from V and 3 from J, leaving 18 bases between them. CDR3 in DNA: TGCAGCGTAAGTCGGGACGGAGGTCCCAATCAGCCCCAGCATTTT. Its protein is CSVSRDGGPNQPQHF. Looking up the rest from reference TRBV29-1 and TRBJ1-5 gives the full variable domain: SAVISQKPSRDICQRGTSLTIQCQVDSQVTMMFWYRQQPGQSLTLIATANQGSEATYESGFVIDKFPISRPNLTFSTLTVSNMSPEDSSIYLCSVSRDGGPNQPQHFGDGTRLSIL.

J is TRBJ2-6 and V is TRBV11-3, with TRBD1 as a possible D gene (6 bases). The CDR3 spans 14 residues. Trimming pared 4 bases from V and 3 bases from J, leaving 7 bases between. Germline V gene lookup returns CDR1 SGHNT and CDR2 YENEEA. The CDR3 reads CASSSRGGANVLTF. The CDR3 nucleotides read TGTGCCAGCAGCTCCAGGGGTGGGGCCAACGTCCTGACTTTC.

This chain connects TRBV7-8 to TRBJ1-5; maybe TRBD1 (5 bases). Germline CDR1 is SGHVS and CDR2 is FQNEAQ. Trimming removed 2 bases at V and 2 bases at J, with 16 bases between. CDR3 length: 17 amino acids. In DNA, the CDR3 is TGTGCCAGCAGCTTATTAACGGGGGGAGTACGCAATCAGCCCCAGCATTTT. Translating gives CASSLLTGGVRNQPQHF.

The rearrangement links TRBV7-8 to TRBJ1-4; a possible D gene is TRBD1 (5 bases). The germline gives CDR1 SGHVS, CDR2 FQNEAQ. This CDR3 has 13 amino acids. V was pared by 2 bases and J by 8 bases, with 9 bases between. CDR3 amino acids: CASSLRRGEKLFF. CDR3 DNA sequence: TGTGCCAGCAGCTTACGAAGGGGCGAAAAACTGTTTTTT.

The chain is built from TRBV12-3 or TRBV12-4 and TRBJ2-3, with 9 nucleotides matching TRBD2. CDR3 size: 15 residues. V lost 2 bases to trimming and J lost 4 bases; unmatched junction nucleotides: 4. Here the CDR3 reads CASSLRGGAPDTQYF. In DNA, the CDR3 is TGTGCCAGCAGTTTACGCGGGGGGGCCCCAGATACGCAGTATTTT.

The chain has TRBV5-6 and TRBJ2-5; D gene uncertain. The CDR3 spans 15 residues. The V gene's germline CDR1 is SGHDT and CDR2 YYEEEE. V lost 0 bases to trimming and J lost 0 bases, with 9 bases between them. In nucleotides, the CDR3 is TGTGCCAGCAGCTTGGAACTAATGTACCAAGAGACCCAGTACTTC. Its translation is CASSLELMYQETQYF.

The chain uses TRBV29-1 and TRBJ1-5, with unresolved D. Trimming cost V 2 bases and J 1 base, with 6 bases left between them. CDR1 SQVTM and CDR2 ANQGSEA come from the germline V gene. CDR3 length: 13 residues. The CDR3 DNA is TGCAGCGTTGAATTGGACAGCAATCAGCCCCAGCATTTT. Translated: CSVELDSNQPQHF.

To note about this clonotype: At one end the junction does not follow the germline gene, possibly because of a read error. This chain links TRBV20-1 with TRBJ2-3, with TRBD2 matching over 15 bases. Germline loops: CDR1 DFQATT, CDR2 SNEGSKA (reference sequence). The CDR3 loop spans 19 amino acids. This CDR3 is CSASPGLAGGLKNTATQYF. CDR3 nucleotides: TGCAGTGCCAGCCCGGGACTAGCGGGGGGCTTAAAAAACACAGCTACGCAGTATTTT.

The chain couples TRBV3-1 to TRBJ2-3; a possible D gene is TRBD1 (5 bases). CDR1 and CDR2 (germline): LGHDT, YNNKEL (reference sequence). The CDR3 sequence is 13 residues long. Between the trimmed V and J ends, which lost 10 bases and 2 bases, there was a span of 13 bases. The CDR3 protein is CATRRQSTDTQYF. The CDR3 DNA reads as TGTGCCACCCGAAGACAGTCCACAGATACGCAGTATTTT.

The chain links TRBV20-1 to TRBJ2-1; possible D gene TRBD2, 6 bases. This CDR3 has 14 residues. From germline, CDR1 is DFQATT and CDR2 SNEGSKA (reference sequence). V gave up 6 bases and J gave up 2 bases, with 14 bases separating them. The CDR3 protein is CSASTGGTYNEQFF. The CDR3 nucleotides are TGCAGTGCGTCCACCGGGGGAACCTACAATGAGCAGTTCTTC.

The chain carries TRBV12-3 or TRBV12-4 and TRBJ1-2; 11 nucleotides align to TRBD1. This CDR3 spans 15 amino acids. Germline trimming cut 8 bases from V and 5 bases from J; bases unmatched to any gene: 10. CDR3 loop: CASYRTGGFGYGYTF. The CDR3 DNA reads TGTGCCAGCTACCGGACAGGGGGCTTTGGGTATGGCTACACCTTC.